The sequence of this TCR beta chain was determined in a study of cytomegalovirus exposure and HLA in healthy donors. V lost 6 bases and J lost 2, with 14 bases in between. This CDR3 region has 15 residues. The germline V gene encodes CDR1 ENHRY and CDR2 SYGVKD. Clones were sequenced by immunoSEQ multiplex PCR, and TCRdb holds only the in-frame ones, with some missing. The profile covers about 140,000 clones, with roughly 87% appearing a single time and 4.5% taken by the ten largest. The sequenced sample was PBMCs. This clonotype was sampled from a man younger than 35 in good health and CMV-seropositive. The chain has TRBV10-3 and TRBJ2-1, with D possibly being TRBD2 (5 bases). CDR3 region: CAISVDGEPYNEQFF. CDR3 bases: TGTGCCATCAGCGTGGACGGGGAGCCCTACAATGAGCAGTTCTTC.